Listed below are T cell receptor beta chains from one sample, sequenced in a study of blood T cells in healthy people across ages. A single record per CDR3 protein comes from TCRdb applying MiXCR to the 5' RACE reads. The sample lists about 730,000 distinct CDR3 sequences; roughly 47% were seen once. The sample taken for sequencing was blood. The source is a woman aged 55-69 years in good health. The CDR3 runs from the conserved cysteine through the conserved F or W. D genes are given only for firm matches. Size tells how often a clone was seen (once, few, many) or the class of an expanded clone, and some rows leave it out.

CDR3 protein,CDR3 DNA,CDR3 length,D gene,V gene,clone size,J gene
CASSIDYGYTF,TGTGCCAGCTCAATCGACTATGGCTACACCTTC,11,-,TRBV18,-,TRBJ1-2
CASSPSMGGGYNEQFF,TGTGCCAGCTCACCAAGTATGGGCGGGGGTTACAATGAGCAGTTCTTC,16,TRBD2,TRBV18,-,TRBJ2-1
CASSVRLAGGSSYNEQFF,TGCGCCAGCAGCGTCAGGCTAGCGGGAGGGAGCTCCTACAATGAGCAGTTCTTC,18,TRBD2,TRBV5-1,few,TRBJ2-1
CASSLQGHEQYF,TGTGCCAGCAGCCTTCAGGGCCACGAGCAGTACTTC,12,-,TRBV7-2,-,TRBJ2-7
CASSQDAQGGGYTF,TGTGCCAGCAGCCAAGACGCGCAGGGGGGTGGCTACACCTTC,14,TRBD1,TRBV3-1,-,TRBJ1-2
CASSLASNTEAFF,TGCGCCAGCAGCTTGGCCAGTAACACTGAAGCTTTCTTT,13,-,TRBV5-1,few,TRBJ1-1
CASSLARETQFF,TGTGCCAGCAGTTTAGCGAGAGAGACCCAGTTCTTC,12,-,TRBV12-3/TRBV12-4,-,TRBJ2-1
CASTPLGRYEQYF,TGTGCCAGCACCCCCTTGGGACGCTACGAGCAGTACTTC,13,-,TRBV14,-,TRBJ2-7
CASSLVFTDWAGELFF,TGTGCCAGCAGCTTAGTCTTCACAGATTGGGCCGGGGAGCTGTTTTTT,16,-,TRBV7-2,-,TRBJ2-2
CASSVNLDNEQFF,TGTGCCAGCAGCGTTAACCTAGACAATGAGCAGTTCTTC,13,-,TRBV7-9,-,TRBJ2-1
CASSHPRWRTDHYGYTF,TGCGCCAGCAGCCATCCCAGGTGGAGGACAGACCACTATGGCTACACCTTC,17,-,TRBV4-1,-,TRBJ1-2
CASSPPGFGSPLHF,TGTGCCAGCAGCCCCCCAGGGTTTGGGTCACCCCTCCACTTT,14,-,TRBV12-3/TRBV12-4,-,TRBJ1-6
CASSPEKSTGLANEQYF,TGTGCCAGCAGCCCCGAAAAATCTACGGGACTAGCAAACGAGCAGTACTTC,17,TRBD2,TRBV5-4,-,TRBJ2-7
CSAQQQGFNSPLHF,TGCAGTGCGCAGCAACAGGGCTTCAATTCACCCCTCCACTTT,14,-,TRBV20-1,-,TRBJ1-6
CASSEAGWTGSNQPQHF,TGTGCCAGCAGTGAAGCGGGTTGGACAGGGTCCAATCAGCCCCAGCATTTT,17,TRBD1,TRBV2,-,TRBJ1-5
CASSTGQDHIPEAFF,TGTGCCAGCAGTACCGGACAGGATCATATTCCTGAAGCTTTCTTT,15,TRBD1,TRBV6-2/TRBV6-3,few,TRBJ1-1
CASSLVAGTSGSTDTQYF,TGTGCCAGCAGCTTAGTTGCGGGGACTAGCGGTAGCACAGATACGCAGTATTTT,18,TRBD2,TRBV7-2,-,TRBJ2-3
CASSASGGEKSSYNEQFF,TGTGCCAGCAGTGCTAGCGGGGGGGAAAAGAGCTCCTACAATGAGCAGTTCTTC,18,TRBD2,TRBV12-3/TRBV12-4,many,TRBJ2-1
CASSVGRDHEQYF,TGTGCCAGCAGCGTCGGCAGGGACCACGAGCAGTACTTC,13,-,TRBV7-9,few,TRBJ2-7
CSALTTNYGYTF,TGCAGTGCACTCACCACTAACTATGGCTACACCTTC,12,-,TRBV20-1,-,TRBJ1-2
CAIKAGQDNQPQHF,TGTGCCATCAAAGCCGGCCAGGACAATCAGCCCCAGCATTTT,14,-,TRBV10-3,few,TRBJ1-5
CASSFSSGLSYNEQFF,TGTGCCAGCTCATTTTCTAGCGGACTATCCTACAATGAGCAGTTCTTC,16,TRBD2,TRBV18,-,TRBJ2-1
CATSRDRLAHIKYF,TGTGCCACCAGCAGAGATAGACTAGCTCATATTAAGTATTTT,14,TRBD2,TRBV15,-,TRBJ2-3
CASSVDVGRESGYTF,TGTGCCAGCAGCGTAGATGTGGGACGGGAAAGTGGCTACACCTTC,15,-,TRBV9,-,TRBJ1-2
CASSPDGARLGYTF,TGTGCCAGCTCACCAGACGGGGCGCGCCTGGGCTACACCTTC,14,-,TRBV18,few,TRBJ1-2
CSARDVQGARNEQYF,TGCAGTGCTAGAGATGTACAGGGGGCGAGGAACGAGCAGTACTTC,15,TRBD1,TRBV20-1,-,TRBJ2-7
CSARLLRETQYF,TGCAGTGCTAGATTACTCAGGGAGACCCAGTACTTC,12,-,TRBV20-1,few,TRBJ2-5
CSASRSNEQFF,TGCAGTGCTAGTAGATCGAATGAGCAGTTCTTC,11,-,TRBV20-1,once,TRBJ2-1
CSARDGVGGGSPLHF,TGCAGTGCTAGAGATGGGGTCGGGGGTGGTTCACCCCTCCACTTT,15,-,TRBV20-1,-,TRBJ1-6
CASSFRLVMETQYF,TGTGCCAGCAGCTTTAGGCTAGTCATGGAGACCCAGTACTTC,14,-,TRBV7-2,few,TRBJ2-5
CASSLDSGRVDEQYF,TGTGCCAGCAGCCTCGACAGCGGGCGGGTCGATGAGCAGTACTTC,15,-,TRBV7-2,few,TRBJ2-5
CASSFTGQYTQYF,TGTGCCAGCAGTTTTACAGGGCAATATACGCAGTATTTT,13,-,TRBV12-3/TRBV12-4,-,TRBJ2-3
CASSQQTGMNTEAFF,TGCGCCAGCAGCCAACAGACAGGGATGAACACTGAAGCTTTCTTT,15,TRBD1,TRBV5-1,-,TRBJ1-1
CASNGQGQRYEQYF,TGTGCCAGCAACGGTCAGGGACAGCGGTACGAGCAGTACTTC,14,TRBD1,TRBV6-6,-,TRBJ2-7
CASSPGGDRGINEQFF,TGTGCCAGCAGTCCTGGGGGGGACAGGGGGATAAATGAGCAGTTCTTC,16,TRBD1,TRBV5-4,-,TRBJ2-1
CASTTGRNNEKLFF,TGTGCCAGCACCACGGGTAGAAATAATGAAAAACTGTTTTTT,14,-,TRBV6-6,-,TRBJ1-4
CASRPGLAGETDTQYF,TGTGCCAGCAGACCGGGACTAGCGGGAGAGACAGATACGCAGTATTTT,16,TRBD2,TRBV7-3,few,TRBJ2-3
CASSKYLGTINNEQYF,TGTGCCAGCAGCAAATACCTCGGGACTATCAACAATGAGCAGTACTTC,16,TRBD2,TRBV7-9,-,TRBJ2-4
CASSPFRAYEQYF,TGTGCCAGCAGCCCATTTAGGGCCTACGAGCAGTACTTC,13,-,TRBV7-2,-,TRBJ2-7
CAIKGEGSYNEQYF,TGTGCCATCAAGGGCGAGGGGTCCTACAATGAGCAGTACTTC,14,-,TRBV10-3,-,TRBJ2-7
CATALELGGSNQPRHF,TGTGCCACCGCGCTGGAACTTGGGGGAAGCAATCAGCCCCGGCATTTT,16,-,TRBV24-1,-,TRBJ1-5
CASSLAHGQVISRSSGNTIYF,TGTGCCAGCAGCCTCGCTCACGGACAGGTGATTTCCCGTTCCTCTGGAAACACCATATATTTT,21,TRBD1,TRBV11-1,-,TRBJ1-3
CASYRRTGRVNTEAFF,TGTGCCTCCTATCGTAGGACAGGGAGAGTAAACACTGAAGCTTTCTTT,16,TRBD1,TRBV24-1,-,TRBJ1-1
CSAKAPGQKGGEQYF,TGCAGTGCTAAGGCTCCGGGACAGAAGGGGGGGGAGCAGTACTTC,15,-,TRBV20-1,few,TRBJ2-5
CSAPGSTDTQYF,TGCAGTGCCCCCGGTAGCACAGATACGCAGTATTTT,12,-,TRBV20-1,-,TRBJ2-3
CSASDRWGSGDTQYF,TGCAGTGCTAGCGATAGGTGGGGGTCCGGAGATACGCAGTATTTT,15,-,TRBV20-1,many,TRBJ2-3
CASSFQTGDGGYTF,TGTGCCAGCAGTTTCCAGACAGGGGATGGCGGCTACACCTTC,14,TRBD1,TRBV12-3/TRBV12-4,few,TRBJ1-2
CSARDRRRQGPEAFF,TGCAGTGCTAGAGATCGTCGAAGGCAGGGCCCTGAAGCTTTCTTT,15,-,TRBV20-1,-,TRBJ1-1
CAWSQAFPNEQFF,TGTGCCTGGAGTCAAGCTTTCCCGAATGAGCAGTTCTTC,13,-,TRBV30,-,TRBJ2-1
CASSFSSGKSYEQYF,TGTGCCAGCAGCTTTTCTAGCGGAAAATCGTACGAGCAGTACTTC,15,TRBD2,TRBV7-6,-,TRBJ2-7
CSARGLAGDQETQYF,TGCAGTGCTAGAGGCCTAGCGGGGGACCAAGAGACCCAGTACTTC,15,TRBD2,TRBV20-1,few,TRBJ2-5
CSTRTGGAGETQYF,TGCAGTACCCGGACTGGCGGGGCGGGGGAGACCCAGTACTTC,14,-,TRBV20-1,-,TRBJ2-5
CAISESASGGYNEQFF,TGTGCCATCAGTGAGTCGGCTAGCGGGGGGTACAATGAGCAGTTCTTC,16,TRBD2,TRBV10-3,-,TRBJ2-1
CASSQDRARNSPLHF,TGCGCCAGCAGCCAAGATAGGGCCAGGAATTCACCCCTCCACTTT,15,-,TRBV4-3,-,TRBJ1-6